One sample yielded the 7 T cell receptor beta chains listed below, sequenced in a study of T cell responses to AZD1222 COVID-19 vaccine. Using immunoSEQ multiplex PCR, the repertoire was profiled, and TCRdb retains in-frame clones only, with some absent. The sample shows approximately 46,000 clones, about 90% of them seen only once. The source material was peripheral blood, sampled 28 days after the second AZD1222 dose. The receptors originated from an adult who received the AZD1222 COVID-19 vaccine.

V gene TRBV4-1 combines with J gene TRBJ2-5, with TRBD2 identical over 9 bases. The length of the CDR3 is 19 residues. Germline-derived CDR1 and CDR2 are MGHRA and YSYEKL. Trimming removed 4 bases from V and 0 bases from J; junction bases left unmatched: 15. This chain's CDR3 is CASSPRRSSGRGDQETQYF. In nucleotides, the CDR3 is TGCGCCAGCAGCCCGCGACGGAGTAGCGGGAGAGGCGACCAAGAGACCCAGTACTTC.

The chain carries TRBV5-6 and TRBJ2-7, with a tentative D call TRBD1 (6 bases). Looked up from germline, CDR1 is SGHDT and CDR2 is YYEEEE. The CDR3 is 12 residues long. V lost 4 bases to trimming and J lost 9 bases, with 14 bases between them. CDR3 in amino acids: CASSPPTGRQYF. The CDR3 bases are TGTGCCAGCAGCCCACCGACAGGAAGGCAGTACTTC.

The chain recombines TRBV10-3 with TRBJ1-5; TRBD1 aligns across 10 bases. Germline V lookup: CDR1 ENHRY, CDR2 SYGVKD. The trim removed 2 bases at V and 3 bases at J, leaving 7 bases unmatched. This CDR3 contains 17 residues. The chain's CDR3 is CAISEQRQGALNQPQHF. The CDR3 bases are TGTGCCATCAGTGAGCAACGACAGGGGGCCCTCAATCAGCCCCAGCATTTT.

V is TRBV4-1 and J is TRBJ2-7; 14 nucleotides align to TRBD2. CDR1 and CDR2 from the germline V gene are MGHRA and YSYEKL. The length of the CDR3 is 20 residues. V gave up 5 bases and J gave up 1 base; unmatched junction bases: 16. The CDR3 DNA reads TGCGCCAGCAGCACCCTGACGGGGAAAGGGACTAGCGGGAGATCCTACGAGCAGTACTTC. Its protein is CASSTLTGKGTSGRSYEQYF.

As DNA, the CDR3 is TGCGCCAGCAGCATGGACTTTAGACCGACCCAGTACTTC. This translates into CASSMDFRPTQYF. This sequence joins TRBV5-1 and TRBJ2-5; perhaps TRBD2 as D (5 bases). Germline CDR1 is SGHRS and CDR2 is YFSETQ. Trimming removed 4 bases at V and 7 bases at J, with 14 bases between. This CDR3 is 13 amino acids long.

V usage is TRBV6-5 and J usage is TRBJ1-6; 7 bases agree with TRBD1. Germline V gene lookup returns CDR1 MNHEY and CDR2 SVGAGI. This CDR3 spans 14 amino acids. The J segment lost 2 bases and the V segment lost 11 bases, leaving 6 bases of the junction unmatched. The CDR3 sequence: CASGGRAYNSPLHF. In DNA form, the CDR3 reads TGTGCCTCAGGGGGTCGCGCCTATAATTCACCCCTCCACTTT.

The V call is TRBV7-9, the J call TRBJ1-1; D remains unclear. Deletions cut 6 bases from V and 2 bases from J, with 7 bases between. Germline values: CDR1 SEHNR, CDR2 FQNEAQ (reference sequence). The CDR3 is 12 amino acids. CDR3 residues: CASRRANTEAFF. DNA of the CDR3: TGTGCCAGCAGGAGAGCAAACACTGAAGCTTTCTTT.